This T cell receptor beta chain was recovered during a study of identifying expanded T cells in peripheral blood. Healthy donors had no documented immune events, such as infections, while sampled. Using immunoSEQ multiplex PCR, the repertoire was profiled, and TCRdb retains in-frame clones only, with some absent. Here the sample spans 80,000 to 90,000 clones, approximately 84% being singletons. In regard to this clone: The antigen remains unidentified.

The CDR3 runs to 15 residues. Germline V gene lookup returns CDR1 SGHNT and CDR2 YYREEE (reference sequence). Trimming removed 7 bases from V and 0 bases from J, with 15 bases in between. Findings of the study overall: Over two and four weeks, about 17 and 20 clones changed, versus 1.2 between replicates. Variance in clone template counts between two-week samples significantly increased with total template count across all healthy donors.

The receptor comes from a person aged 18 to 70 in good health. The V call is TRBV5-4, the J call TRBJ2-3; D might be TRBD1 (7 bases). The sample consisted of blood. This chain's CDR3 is CASHSGGTSTDTQYF. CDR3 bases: TGTGCCAGCCACTCAGGGGGGACTAGCACAGATACGCAGTATTTT.